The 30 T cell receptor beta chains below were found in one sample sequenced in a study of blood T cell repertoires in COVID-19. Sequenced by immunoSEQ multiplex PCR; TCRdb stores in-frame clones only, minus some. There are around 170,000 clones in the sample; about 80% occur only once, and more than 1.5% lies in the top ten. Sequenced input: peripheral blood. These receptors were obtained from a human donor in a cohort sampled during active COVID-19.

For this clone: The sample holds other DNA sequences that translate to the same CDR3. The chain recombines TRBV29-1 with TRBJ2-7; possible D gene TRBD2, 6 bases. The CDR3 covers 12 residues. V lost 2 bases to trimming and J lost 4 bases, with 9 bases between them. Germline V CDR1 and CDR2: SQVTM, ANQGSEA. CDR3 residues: CSVELRDYEQYF. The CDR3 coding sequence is TGCAGCGTTGAATTGCGGGATTACGAGCAGTACTTC.

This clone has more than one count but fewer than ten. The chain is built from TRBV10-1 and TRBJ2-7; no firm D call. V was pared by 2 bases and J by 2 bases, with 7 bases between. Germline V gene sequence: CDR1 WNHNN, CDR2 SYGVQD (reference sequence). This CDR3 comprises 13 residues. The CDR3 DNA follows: TGCGCCAGCAGTGAGACCCTAGCCTACGAGCAGTACTTC. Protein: CASSETLAYEQYF.

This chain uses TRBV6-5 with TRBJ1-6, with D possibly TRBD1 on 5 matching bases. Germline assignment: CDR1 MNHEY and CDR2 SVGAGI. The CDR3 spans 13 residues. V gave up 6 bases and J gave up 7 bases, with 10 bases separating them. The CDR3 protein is CASRPDRNSPLHF. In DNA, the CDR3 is TGTGCCAGCAGACCAGACAGAAATTCACCCCTCCACTTT.

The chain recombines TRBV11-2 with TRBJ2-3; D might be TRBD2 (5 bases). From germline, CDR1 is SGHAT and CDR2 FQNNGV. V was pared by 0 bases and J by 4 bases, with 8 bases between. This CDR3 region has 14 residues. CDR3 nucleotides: TGTGCCAGCAGCTTAGACTCTAGCCCAGATACGCAGTATTTT. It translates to CASSLDSSPDTQYF.

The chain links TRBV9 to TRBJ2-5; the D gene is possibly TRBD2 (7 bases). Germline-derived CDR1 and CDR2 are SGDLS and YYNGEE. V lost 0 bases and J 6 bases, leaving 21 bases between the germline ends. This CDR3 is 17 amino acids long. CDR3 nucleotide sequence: TGTGCCAGCAGCGTAGGAGAGGGGGGGCGCGTTACAAAGACCCAGTACTTC. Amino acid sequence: CASSVGEGGRVTKTQYF.

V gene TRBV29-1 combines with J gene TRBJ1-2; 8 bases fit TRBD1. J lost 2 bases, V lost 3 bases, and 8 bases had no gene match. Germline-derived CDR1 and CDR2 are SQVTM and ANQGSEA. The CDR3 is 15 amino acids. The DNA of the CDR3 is TGCAGCGTTGAGGGGTGGGGACAGGCAAACTATGGCTACACCTTC. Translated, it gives CSVEGWGQANYGYTF.

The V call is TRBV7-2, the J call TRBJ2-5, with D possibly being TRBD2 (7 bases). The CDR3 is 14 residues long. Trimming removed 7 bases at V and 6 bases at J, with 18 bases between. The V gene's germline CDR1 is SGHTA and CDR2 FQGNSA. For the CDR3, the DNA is TGTGCCAGCACTTCGGGCGGGGGCAGAAAGACCCAGTACTTC. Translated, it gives CASTSGGGRKTQYF.

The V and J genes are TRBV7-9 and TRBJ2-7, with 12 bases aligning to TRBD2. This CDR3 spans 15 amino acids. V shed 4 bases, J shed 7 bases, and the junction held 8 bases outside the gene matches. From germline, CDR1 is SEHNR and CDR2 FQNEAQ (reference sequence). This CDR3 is CASSSPTSGSGEQYF. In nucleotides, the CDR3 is TGTGCCAGCAGCTCCCCGACTAGCGGGAGCGGGGAGCAGTACTTC. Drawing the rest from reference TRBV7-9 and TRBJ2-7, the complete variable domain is DTGVSQNPRHKITKRGQNVTFRCDPISEHNRLYWYRQTLGQGPEFLTYFQNEAQLEKSRLLSDRFSAERPKGSFSTLEIQRTEQGDSAMYLCASSSPTSGSGEQYFGPGTRLTVT.

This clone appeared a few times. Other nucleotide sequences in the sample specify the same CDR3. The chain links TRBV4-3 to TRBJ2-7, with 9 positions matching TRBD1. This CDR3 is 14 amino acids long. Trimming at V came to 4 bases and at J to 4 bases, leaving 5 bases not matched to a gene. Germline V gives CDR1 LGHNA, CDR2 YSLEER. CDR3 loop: CASSPGQGRYEQYF. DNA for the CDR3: TGCGCCAGCAGCCCCGGACAGGGGAGGTACGAGCAGTACTTC.

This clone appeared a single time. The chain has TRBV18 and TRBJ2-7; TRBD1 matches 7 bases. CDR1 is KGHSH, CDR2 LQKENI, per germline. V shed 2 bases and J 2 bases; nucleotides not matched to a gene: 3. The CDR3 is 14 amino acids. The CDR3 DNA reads TGTGCCAGCTCACCATCCCAGGGGGCCTACGAGCAGTACTTC. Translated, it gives CASSPSQGAYEQYF.

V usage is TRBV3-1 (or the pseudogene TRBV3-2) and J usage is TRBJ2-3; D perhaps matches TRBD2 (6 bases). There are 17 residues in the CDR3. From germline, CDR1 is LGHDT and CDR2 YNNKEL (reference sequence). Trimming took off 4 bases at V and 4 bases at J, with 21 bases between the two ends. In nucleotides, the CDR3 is TGTGCCAGCAGCCCCAAAGGTGGGAGACTAGGGCCAGATACGCAGTATTTT. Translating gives CASSPKGGRLGPDTQYF.

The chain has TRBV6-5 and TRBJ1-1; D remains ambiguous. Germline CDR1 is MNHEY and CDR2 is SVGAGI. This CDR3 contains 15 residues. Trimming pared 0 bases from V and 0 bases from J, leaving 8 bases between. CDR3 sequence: CASSYSEGLNTEAFF. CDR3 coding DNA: TGTGCCAGCAGTTACTCGGAGGGTTTGAACACTGAAGCTTTCTTT.

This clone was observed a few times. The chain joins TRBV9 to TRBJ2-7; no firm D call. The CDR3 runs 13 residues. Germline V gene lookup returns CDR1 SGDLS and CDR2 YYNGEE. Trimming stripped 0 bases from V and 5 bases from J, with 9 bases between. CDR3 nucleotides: TGTGCCAGCAGCGTAGATTCCCCCAACGAGCAGTACTTC. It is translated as CASSVDSPNEQYF.

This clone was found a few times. Here the CDR3 reads CASSRTGAFSPLHF. The DNA of the CDR3 is TGTGCCAGCAGCAGGACAGGGGCCTTTTCACCCCTCCACTTT. The chain recombines TRBV7-9 with TRBJ1-6, with 9 bases identical to TRBD1. The V segment lost 5 bases and the J segment 9 bases; nucleotides outside the gene matches: 5. Germline CDR1 and CDR2: SEHNR and FQNEAQ (reference sequence). CDR3 size: 14 residues.

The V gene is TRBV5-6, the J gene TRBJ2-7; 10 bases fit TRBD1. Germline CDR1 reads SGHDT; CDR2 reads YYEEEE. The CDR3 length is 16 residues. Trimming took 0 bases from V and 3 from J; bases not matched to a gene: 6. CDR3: CASSLGPGQGYYEQYF. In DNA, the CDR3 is TGTGCCAGCAGCTTGGGGCCGGGACAGGGGTACTACGAGCAGTACTTC.

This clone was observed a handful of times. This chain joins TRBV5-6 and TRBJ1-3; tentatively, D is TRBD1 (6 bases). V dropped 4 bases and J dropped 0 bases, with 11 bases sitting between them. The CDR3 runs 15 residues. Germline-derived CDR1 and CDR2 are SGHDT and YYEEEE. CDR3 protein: CASSRTVGSGNTIYF. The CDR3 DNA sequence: TGTGCCAGCAGCCGGACAGTAGGCTCTGGAAACACCATATATTTT.

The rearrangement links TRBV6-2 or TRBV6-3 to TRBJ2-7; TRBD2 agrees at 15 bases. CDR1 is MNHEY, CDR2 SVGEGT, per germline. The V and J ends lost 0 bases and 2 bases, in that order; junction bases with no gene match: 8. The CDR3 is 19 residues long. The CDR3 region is CASSYSRDRTSGGAYEQYF. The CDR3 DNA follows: TGTGCCAGCAGTTACTCGCGGGACCGGACTAGCGGGGGGGCCTACGAGCAGTACTTC.

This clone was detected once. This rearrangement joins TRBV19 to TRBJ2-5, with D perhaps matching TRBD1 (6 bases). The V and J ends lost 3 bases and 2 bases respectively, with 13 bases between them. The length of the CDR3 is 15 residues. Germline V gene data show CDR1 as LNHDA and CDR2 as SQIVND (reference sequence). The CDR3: CASSIWGPLQETQYF. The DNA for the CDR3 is TGTGCCAGTAGTATTTGGGGGCCCCTTCAAGAGACCCAGTACTTC. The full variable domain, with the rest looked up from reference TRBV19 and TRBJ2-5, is DGGITQSPKYLFRKEGQNVTLSCEQNLNHDAMYWYRQDPGQGLRLIYYSQIVNDFQKGDIAEGYSVSREKKESFPLTVTSAQKNPTAFYLCASSIWGPLQETQYFGPGTRLLVL.

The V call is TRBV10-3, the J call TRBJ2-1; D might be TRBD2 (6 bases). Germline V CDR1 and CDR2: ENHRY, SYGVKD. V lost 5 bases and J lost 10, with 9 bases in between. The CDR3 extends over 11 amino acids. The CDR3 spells CAISTSGEQFF. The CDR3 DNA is TGTGCCATCAGTACGAGCGGGGAGCAGTTCTTC.

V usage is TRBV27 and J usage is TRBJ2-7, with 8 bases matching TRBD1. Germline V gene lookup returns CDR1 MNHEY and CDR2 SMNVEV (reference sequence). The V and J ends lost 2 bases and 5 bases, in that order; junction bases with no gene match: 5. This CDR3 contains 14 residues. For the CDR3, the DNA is TGTGCCAGCAGTTTAGCAGGGGGCGCAAACGAGCAGTACTTC. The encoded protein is CASSLAGGANEQYF.

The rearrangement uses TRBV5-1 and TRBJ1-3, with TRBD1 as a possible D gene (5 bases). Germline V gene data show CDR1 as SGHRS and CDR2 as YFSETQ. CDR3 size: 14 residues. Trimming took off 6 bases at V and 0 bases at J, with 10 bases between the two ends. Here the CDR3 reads CASTPGDSGNTIYF. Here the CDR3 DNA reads TGCGCCAGCACCCCGGGGGACTCTGGAAACACCATATATTTT.

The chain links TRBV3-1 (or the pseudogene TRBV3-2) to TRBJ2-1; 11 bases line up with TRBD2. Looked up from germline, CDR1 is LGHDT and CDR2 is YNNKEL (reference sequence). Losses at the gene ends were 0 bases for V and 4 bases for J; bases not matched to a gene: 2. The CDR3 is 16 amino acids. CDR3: CASSQETSGAYNEQFF. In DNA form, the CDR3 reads TGTGCCAGCAGCCAAGAGACTAGCGGGGCTTACAATGAGCAGTTCTTC.

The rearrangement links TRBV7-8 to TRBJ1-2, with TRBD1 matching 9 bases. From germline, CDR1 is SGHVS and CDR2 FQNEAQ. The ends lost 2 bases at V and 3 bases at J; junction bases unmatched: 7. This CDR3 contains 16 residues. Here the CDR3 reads CASSLTGGVVDYGYTF. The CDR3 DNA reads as TGTGCCAGCAGCTTAACAGGGGGCGTCGTGGACTATGGCTACACCTTC.

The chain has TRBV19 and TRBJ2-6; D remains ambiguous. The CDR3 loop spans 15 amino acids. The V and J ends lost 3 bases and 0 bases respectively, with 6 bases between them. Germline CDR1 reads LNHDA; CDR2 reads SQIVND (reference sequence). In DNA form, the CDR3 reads TGTGCCAGTAGTATTGTCCTCTCTGGGGCCAACGTCCTGACTTTC. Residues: CASSIVLSGANVLTF. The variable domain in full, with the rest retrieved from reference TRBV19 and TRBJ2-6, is DGGITQSPKYLFRKEGQNVTLSCEQNLNHDAMYWYRQDPGQGLRLIYYSQIVNDFQKGDIAEGYSVSREKKESFPLTVTSAQKNPTAFYLCASSIVLSGANVLTFGAGSRLTVL.

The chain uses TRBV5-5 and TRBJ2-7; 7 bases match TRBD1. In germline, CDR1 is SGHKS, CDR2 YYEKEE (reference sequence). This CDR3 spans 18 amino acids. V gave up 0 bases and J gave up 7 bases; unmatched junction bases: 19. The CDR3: CASSLAITRQGEGYEQYF. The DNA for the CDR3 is TGTGCCAGCAGCTTGGCCATCACTCGACAGGGTGAGGGATATGAGCAGTACTTC.

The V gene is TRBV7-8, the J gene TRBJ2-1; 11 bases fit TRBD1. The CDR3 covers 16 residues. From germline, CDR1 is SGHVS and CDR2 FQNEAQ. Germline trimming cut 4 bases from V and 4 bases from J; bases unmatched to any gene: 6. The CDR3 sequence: CASSSGQGALYNEQFF. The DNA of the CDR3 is TGTGCCAGCAGCTCAGGACAGGGGGCTTTGTACAATGAGCAGTTCTTC.

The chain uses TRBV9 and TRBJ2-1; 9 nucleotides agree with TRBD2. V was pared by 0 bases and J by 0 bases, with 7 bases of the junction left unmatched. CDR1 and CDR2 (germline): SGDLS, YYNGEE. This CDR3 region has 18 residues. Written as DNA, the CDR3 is TGTGCCAGCAGCGTAGAAGGCGGGGGGGCCCGCTCCTACAATGAGCAGTTCTTC. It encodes CASSVEGGGARSYNEQFF.

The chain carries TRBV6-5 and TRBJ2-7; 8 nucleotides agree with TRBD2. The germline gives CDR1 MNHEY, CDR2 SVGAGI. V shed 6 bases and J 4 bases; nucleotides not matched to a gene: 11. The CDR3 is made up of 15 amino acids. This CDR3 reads CASSLRVAGPYEQYF. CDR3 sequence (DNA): TGTGCCAGCAGCCTCCGGGTAGCGGGACCATACGAGCAGTACTTC.

This CDR3 reads CASSLVGQTSYEQYF. For the CDR3, the DNA is TGTGCCAGCAGCTTAGTGGGACAGACCTCCTACGAGCAGTACTTC. The chain has TRBV7-2 and TRBJ2-7; 7 bases agree with TRBD1. Per germline, CDR1 SGHTA and CDR2 FQGNSA. The V gene end was trimmed by 1 base and the J gene end by 0 bases; junction bases not matched to a gene: 3. This CDR3 is 15 amino acids long. The full variable domain, with the rest looked up from reference TRBV7-2 and TRBJ2-7, is GAGVSQSPSNKVTEKGKDVELRCDPISGHTALYWYRQSLGQGLEFLIYFQGNSAPDKSGLPSDRFSAERTGGSVSTLTIQRTQQEDSAVYLCASSLVGQTSYEQYFGPGTRLTVT.

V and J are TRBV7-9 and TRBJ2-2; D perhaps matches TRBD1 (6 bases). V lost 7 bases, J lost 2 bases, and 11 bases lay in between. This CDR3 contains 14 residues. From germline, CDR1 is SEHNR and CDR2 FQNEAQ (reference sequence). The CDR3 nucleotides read TGTGCCAGCATCCGAGGGGGAAACACCGGGGAGCTGTTTTTT. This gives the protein CASIRGGNTGELFF. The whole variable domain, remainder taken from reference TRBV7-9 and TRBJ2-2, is DTGVSQNPRHKITKRGQNVTFRCDPISEHNRLYWYRQTLGQGPEFLTYFQNEAQLEKSRLLSDRFSAERPKGSFSTLEIQRTEQGDSAMYLCASIRGGNTGELFFGEGSRLTVL.